The 30 T cell receptor beta chains reported below all come from one sample, sequenced in a study of T-cell memory formation after mild COVID-19. TCRdb called the 5' RACE reads again in MiXCR, with one record for every CDR3 protein. In the table there are about 170,000 distinct CDR3 sequences, around 13% of which are singletons. Sequencing was performed on PBMCs or a T cell subset sorted from them (not recorded which). Source of these receptors: a man between 18 and 35 years old who had mild COVID-19 (a few samples of this study predate the infection). Cell type and time point are not known.

This clonotype has more than one count but fewer than ten. At one end, the junction sequence differs from germline, possibly due to a read error. V and J are TRBV11-2 and TRBJ2-5; D may be TRBD1 (6 bases). Germline assignment: CDR1 SGHAT and CDR2 FQNNGV. The CDR3 runs 15 residues. CDR3 region: CASSVDRTRGETQYF. DNA for the CDR3: TGTGCCAGCAGCGTAGACAGGACCCGAGGGGAGACCCAGTACTTC.

This clonotype has only a few counts. This sequence joins TRBV19 and TRBJ2-7, with D maybe TRBD1 (6 bases). Deletions cut 8 bases from V and 2 bases from J, with 19 bases between. The CDR3 is 15 amino acids. Germline V gives CDR1 LNHDA, CDR2 SQIVND (reference sequence). The CDR3 protein is CASSEGTRGTYEQYF. The DNA of the CDR3 is TGTGCCAGTTCGGAAGGTACGAGGGGGACCTACGAGCAGTACTTC.

The rearrangement links TRBV12-3 or TRBV12-4 to TRBJ2-6; D call uncertain. The length of the CDR3 is 16 residues. Deletions cut 5 bases from V and 1 base from J, with 12 bases between. The CDR3 loop reads CASSPEMVSGANVLTF. Written as DNA, the CDR3 is TGTGCCAGCAGTCCTGAGATGGTTTCTGGGGCCAACGTCCTGACTTTC.

This clonotype appeared a few times. V gene TRBV7-2 combines with J gene TRBJ1-1; D not certain. Germline assignment: CDR1 SGHTA and CDR2 FQGNSA. Trimming shortened V by 1 base and J by 11 bases, and 8 bases separated the two germline ends. This CDR3 has 11 residues. CDR3 in amino acids: CASSLDSSAFF. The CDR3 DNA reads TGTGCCAGCAGCTTAGACTCATCGGCTTTCTTT.

In this sample, this clonotype turned up many times. The chain links TRBV7-8 to TRBJ2-2, with D perhaps assigned TRBD1 or TRBD2 (5 bases each). V shed 6 bases and J shed 0 bases, with 17 bases lying between them. The germline V gene encodes CDR1 SGHVS and CDR2 FQNEAQ. This CDR3 comprises 17 residues. This CDR3 reads CASRSVIWGTNTGELFF. The CDR3 region has the DNA TGTGCCAGCAGGTCCGTGATATGGGGGACGAACACCGGGGAGCTGTTTTTT.

The table lists this clonotype with a few counts. V and J are TRBV27 and TRBJ2-3, with D perhaps being TRBD1 or TRBD2 (5 bases each). This CDR3 spans 17 amino acids. Trimming cost V 5 bases and J 1 base, with 19 bases left between them. In germline, CDR1 is MNHEY, CDR2 SMNVEV (reference sequence). The CDR3 DNA reads TGTGCCAGCAGTGCCCGGGGCACTACACCTGGCACAGATACGCAGTATTTT. It codes for CASSARGTTPGTDTQYF.

This clonotype appeared many times. This sequence joins TRBV7-9 and TRBJ2-1; 11 bases match TRBD2. Germline CDR1 reads SEHNR; CDR2 reads FQNEAQ (reference sequence). CDR3 size: 16 residues. V trimming: 4 bases; J trimming: 12 bases; junction bases outside the gene matches: 14. The CDR3 loop reads CASSSSGLADPRGQFF. The CDR3 DNA is TGTGCCAGCAGCTCCTCGGGACTAGCGGACCCAAGGGGGCAGTTCTTC.

The chain is built from TRBV9 and TRBJ2-3; D gene unclear. Trimming cost V 0 bases and J 2 bases, with 16 bases left between them. There are 17 residues in the CDR3. The germline V gene has CDR1 SGDLS and CDR2 YYNGEE. The CDR3 sequence is CASSVAFAARVTDTQYF. Written as DNA, the CDR3 is TGTGCCAGCAGCGTAGCATTCGCGGCTAGAGTCACAGATACGCAGTATTTT.

This clonotype came up a few times. V and J are TRBV20-1 and TRBJ1-2, with 12 bases fitting TRBD1. This CDR3 has 14 residues. The germline V gene has CDR1 DFQATT and CDR2 SNEGSKA (reference sequence). The trim removed 1 base at V and 4 bases at J, leaving 1 base unmatched. CDR3 sequence: CSARGDRGLYGYTF. The CDR3 DNA is TGCAGTGCTAGAGGGGACAGGGGGCTCTATGGCTACACCTTC.

The DNA of the CDR3 is TGTGCCAGCAGAAGACAGGTGGACACTGAAGCTTTCTTT. Translation: CASRRQVDTEAFF. This chain uses TRBV6-5 with TRBJ1-1; D is perhaps TRBD1 (6 bases). Germline CDR1 reads MNHEY; CDR2 reads SVGAGI. This CDR3 comprises 13 residues. V gave up 6 bases and J gave up 3 bases, with 11 bases separating them.

This clonotype appeared many times. Here the CDR3 DNA reads TGTGCCAGCAGCCAATTCCAGGGGCCCCAAGAGACCCAGTACTTC. As protein: CASSQFQGPQETQYF. This rearrangement joins TRBV3-1 to TRBJ2-5; D possibly corresponds to TRBD1 (6 bases). This CDR3 region has 15 residues. Per the germline V gene, CDR1 is LGHDT and CDR2 is YNNKEL (reference sequence). V lost 2 bases and J 1 base, leaving 11 bases between the germline ends.

In its sample, this clonotype was seen a few times. V gene TRBV12-3 or TRBV12-4 combines with J gene TRBJ1-6, with 9 bases matching TRBD1. CDR3 size: 14 residues. V trimming: 4 bases; J trimming: 7 bases; junction bases outside the gene matches: 2. CDR3 loop: CASSSGTGNSPLHF. CDR3 sequence (DNA): TGTGCCAGCAGTTCCGGGACAGGGAATTCACCCCTCCACTTT.

This clonotype was seen a few times. The gene calls are TRBV20-1 and TRBJ2-1, with 12 bases aligning to TRBD1. Trimming cost V 3 bases and J 9 bases; bases outside gene matches: 9. Germline lookup yields CDR1 DFQATT and CDR2 SNEGSKA (reference sequence). The CDR3 is 15 amino acids. The CDR3 spells CSARAGTGGFGEQFF. The DNA of the CDR3 is TGCAGTGCTAGGGCCGGGACAGGGGGCTTTGGTGAGCAGTTCTTC.

This clonotype has more than one count but fewer than ten. CDR3 residues: CASTPWAEQETQYF. CDR3 DNA: TGTGCCAGCACCCCTTGGGCGGAGCAAGAGACCCAGTACTTC. The chain uses TRBV7-9 and TRBJ2-5; no firm D call. The CDR3 covers 14 residues. Trimming took 7 bases from V and 2 from J, leaving 14 bases between them. Germline CDR1 and CDR2: SEHNR and FQNEAQ (reference sequence).

This chain uses TRBV5-1 with TRBJ2-2, with 9 bases matching TRBD1. Germline CDR1 reads SGHRS; CDR2 reads YFSETQ. The CDR3 extends over 16 amino acids. With V trimmed by 4 bases and J by 1 base, 5 bases remained unmatched. The CDR3 DNA is TGCGCCAGCAGCACAACAGGGGGCTTGAACACCGGGGAGCTGTTTTTT. Amino acids: CASSTTGGLNTGELFF. Looking up the rest from reference TRBV5-1 and TRBJ2-2 gives the full variable domain: KAGVTQTPRYLIKTRGQQVTLSCSPISGHRSVSWYQQTPGQGLQFLFEYFSETQRNKGNFPGRFSGRQFSNSRSEMNVSTLELGDSALYLCASSTTGGLNTGELFFGEGSRLTVL.

This clonotype turned up a few times. V is TRBV21-1 and J is TRBJ2-6. TRBV21-1 counts as a pseudogene. The CDR3 contains 18 residues. In DNA form, the CDR3 reads TGTGCCAGCAGCAAAGACAAGCCCAACCAAGCTGGGGCCAACGTCCTGACTTTC. It encodes CASSKDKPNQAGANVLTF.

The gene calls are TRBV6-1 and TRBJ2-5; 7 positions agree with TRBD1. CDR1 is MNHNS and CDR2 is SASEGT in the germline V gene. CDR3 length: 15 amino acids. V gave up 5 bases and J gave up 1 base; unmatched junction bases: 7. CDR3 DNA sequence: TGTGCCAGCAGTCTTAGGGCAGGGGGCCAAGAGACCCAGTACTTC. Translation: CASSLRAGGQETQYF.

The table lists this clonotype with a count of one. This chain connects TRBV10-3 to TRBJ2-7; D is perhaps TRBD1 (5 bases). The CDR3 length is 12 residues. The ends were cut back, 6 bases at V and 5 bases at J, with 11 bases in the middle. The V gene's germline CDR1 is ENHRY and CDR2 SYGVKD. CDR3 in amino acids: CAISVKGDEQYV. CDR3 coding DNA: TGTGCCATCAGCGTAAAAGGGGACGAGCAGTACGTC.

This clonotype occurred many times. The chain links TRBV5-4 to TRBJ1-6; 7 bases are shared with TRBD1. This CDR3 is built from 15 residues. V trimming: 0 bases; J trimming: 4 bases; junction bases outside the gene matches: 1. Germline values: CDR1 SGHNT, CDR2 YYREEE (reference sequence). The CDR3 nucleotides are TGTGCCAGCAGCTTGGCGGGACAGTATAATTCACCCCTCCACTTT. This sequence encodes CASSLAGQYNSPLHF. Variable domain in full (rest from reference TRBV5-4 and TRBJ1-6): ETGVTQSPTHLIKTRGQQVTLRCSSQSGHNTVSWYQQALGQGPQFIFQYYREEENGRGNFPPRFSGLQFPNYSSELNVNALELDDSALYLCASSLAGQYNSPLHFGNGTRLTVT.

This clonotype showed up many times. The chain carries TRBV7-9 and TRBJ2-7; D may be TRBD1 or TRBD2 (6 bases each). CDR3 length equals 14 residues. Germline CDR1 SEHNR, CDR2 FQNEAQ (reference sequence). V was cut by 1 base and J by 2 bases, with 9 bases left in between. The CDR3 loop is CASSLGGAAYEQYF. CDR3 in DNA: TGTGCCAGCAGCTTAGGGGGGGCCGCCTACGAGCAGTACTTC. The full variable domain, completed using reference TRBV7-9 and TRBJ2-7, is DTGVSQNPRHKITKRGQNVTFRCDPISEHNRLYWYRQTLGQGPEFLTYFQNEAQLEKSRLLSDRFSAERPKGSFSTLEIQRTEQGDSAMYLCASSLGGAAYEQYFGPGTRLTVT.

This clonotype was seen ten or more times. This chain connects TRBV30 to TRBJ2-3; D not certain. With 5 bases removed from V and 6 bases from J, the gap between germline ends came to 9 bases. This CDR3 has 11 amino acids. Germline CDR1 and CDR2: GTSNPN and SVGIG (reference sequence). This chain's CDR3 is CAWGRRDTQYF. CDR3 DNA sequence: TGTGCCTGGGGACGAAGGGATACGCAGTATTTT.

This clonotype was detected only a few times. V is TRBV3-1 and J is TRBJ2-5; weak D call: TRBD2 (6 bases). V lost 1 base and J lost 4, with 10 bases in between. CDR3 length equals 14 residues. Germline-derived CDR1 and CDR2 are LGHDT and YNNKEL (reference sequence). The CDR3 loop reads CASSQVTSRETQYF. Written as DNA, the CDR3 is TGTGCCAGCAGCCAAGTGACTAGTAGAGAGACCCAGTACTTC.

The V call is TRBV7-2, the J call TRBJ1-2; TRBD1 agrees at 7 bases. V lost 0 bases, J lost 5 bases, and 9 bases stayed unmatched. This CDR3 contains 16 residues. Germline V gives CDR1 SGHTA, CDR2 FQGNSA. CDR3 in amino acids: CASSLAPGRGGYGYTF. In nucleotides, the CDR3 is TGTGCCAGCAGCTTAGCCCCGGGCAGGGGGGGGTATGGCTACACCTTC.

This clonotype occurred a few times. The chain employs TRBV12-5 and TRBJ1-6; D unclear. This CDR3 is 13 amino acids long. Germline V gives CDR1 LGHNT, CDR2 FRNRAP. Trimming pared 1 base from V and 13 bases from J, leaving 11 bases between. CDR3 coding DNA: TGTGCTAGTGGTTTGGAAACAGAAGTTCCCCTCCACTTT. Encoded protein: CASGLETEVPLHF.

The table lists this clonotype with a few counts. The V gene is TRBV7-3, the J gene TRBJ2-1; D may be TRBD2 (5 bases). Germline V CDR1 and CDR2: SGHTA, FQGTGA. V was clipped by 2 bases and J by 11 bases, with 10 bases between them. The CDR3 is made up of 12 amino acids. The CDR3 sequence: CASSLGGSQQFF. CDR3 in DNA: TGTGCCAGCAGCTTAGGTGGGAGTCAGCAGTTCTTC.

This clonotype was counted between two and nine times. The chain couples TRBV6-5 to TRBJ2-3; D is perhaps TRBD1 (5 bases). The germline V and J ends were trimmed by 7 bases and 3 bases, with 14 bases remaining between them. The CDR3 runs to 14 residues. Germline CDR1 MNHEY, CDR2 SVGAGI. CDR3 DNA sequence: TGTGCCAGCAATGAGCAGGGCGGTACAGATACGCAGTATTTT. Its translation is CASNEQGGTDTQYF.

The genes are TRBV7-3 and TRBJ2-2; TRBD2 matches at 7 bases. V gave up 0 bases and J gave up 6 bases; unmatched junction bases: 4. The length of the CDR3 is 15 residues. The germline V gene has CDR1 SGHTA and CDR2 FQGTGA. The CDR3 region is CASSLTLSGAGELFF. For the CDR3, the DNA is TGTGCCAGCAGCTTAACGTTAAGCGGGGCCGGGGAGCTGTTTTTT.

Ten or more counts support this clonotype. The gene calls are TRBV10-3 and TRBJ2-7; D possibly corresponds to TRBD2 (6 bases). This CDR3 comprises 14 residues. Germline CDR1 is ENHRY and CDR2 is SYGVKD. V was trimmed by 0 bases and J by 3 bases, leaving 9 bases between them. This chain's CDR3 is CAISESRGDYEQYV. The CDR3 coding sequence is TGTGCCATCAGTGAGTCCCGCGGGGACTACGAGCAGTACGTC.

This clonotype was seen a few times. The chain employs TRBV5-1 and TRBJ2-3; a possible D gene is TRBD2 (5 bases). The CDR3 consists of 13 residues. Looked up from germline, CDR1 is SGHRS and CDR2 is YFSETQ. The germline V and J ends were trimmed by 3 bases and 6 bases, with 11 bases remaining between them. The CDR3 here is CASSSSGDDTQYF. For the CDR3, the DNA is TGCGCCAGCAGCTCCTCCGGGGATGATACGCAGTATTTT. The whole variable domain, filled in from reference TRBV5-1 and TRBJ2-3, reads KAGVTQTPRYLIKTRGQQVTLSCSPISGHRSVSWYQQTPGQGLQFLFEYFSETQRNKGNFPGRFSGRQFSNSRSEMNVSTLELGDSALYLCASSSSGDDTQYFGPGTRLTVL.

This clonotype has more than one count but fewer than ten. The rearrangement joins TRBV3-1 to TRBJ1-5; D is unresolved. Germline V lookup: CDR1 LGHDT, CDR2 YNNKEL (reference sequence). The length of the CDR3 is 15 residues. Trimming removed 1 base from V and 1 base from J, with 8 bases in between. This CDR3 is CASSQGVESNQPQHF. For the CDR3, the DNA is TGTGCCAGCAGCCAAGGCGTTGAGAGCAATCAGCCCCAGCATTTT.